Each of the 21 T cell receptor beta chains below was sequenced from the same sample in a study of tumor-infiltrating lymphocytes in localized non-small cell lung cancer. Using immunoSEQ multiplex PCR, the repertoire was profiled, and TCRdb retains in-frame clones only, with some absent. The table lists roughly 12,000 clones, roughly 80% of them singletons. Material: uninvolved lung tissue not adjacent to the tumor. The receptors derive from a human donor with non-small cell lung cancer.

CDR3 residues: CASSPLTGGSYNEQFF. In DNA form, the CDR3 reads TGTGCCAGCAGCCCCCTGACAGGGGGGTCCTACAATGAGCAGTTCTTC. The chain combines TRBV7-2 with TRBJ2-1, with 9 bases that match TRBD1. CDR3 length: 16 residues. J was trimmed by 1 base and V by 5 bases; bases with no gene match: 6. Germline loops: CDR1 SGHTA, CDR2 FQGNSA.

This clone came up once. This sequence joins TRBV6-6 and TRBJ1-2; a possible D gene is TRBD1 (5 bases). Trimming cost V 0 bases and J 6 bases, with 14 bases left between them. The CDR3 covers 15 residues. Germline V gene data show CDR1 as MNHNY and CDR2 as SVGAGI (reference sequence). DNA of the CDR3: TGTGCCAGCAGTTACTCGCCGGGGCAGGGAGATGGCTACACCTTC. Protein: CASSYSPGQGDGYTF.

V and J are TRBV10-3 and TRBJ2-3, with 15 bases identical to TRBD2. The CDR3 runs to 15 residues. J lost 4 bases, V lost 8 bases, and 4 bases had no gene match. Germline-derived CDR1 and CDR2 are ENHRY and SYGVKD. The CDR3 sequence is CAIDGTSGGSDTQYF. The CDR3 DNA reads as TGTGCCATCGATGGGACTAGCGGGGGGTCAGATACGCAGTATTTT.

This clone has just one count. The genes are TRBV5-1 and TRBJ1-2, with no clear D. Germline lookup yields CDR1 SGHRS and CDR2 YFSETQ. This CDR3 is 13 amino acids long. V lost 6 bases to trimming and J lost 8 bases, with 17 bases between them. This CDR3 is CASIEPGLGGYTF. Here the CDR3 DNA reads TGCGCCAGCATAGAACCGGGCCTCGGGGGCTACACCTTC.

The chain links TRBV4-3 to TRBJ1-1, with D perhaps TRBD1 (6 bases). Germline lookup yields CDR1 LGHNA and CDR2 YSLEER. V lost 0 bases and J 4 bases, leaving 24 bases between the germline ends. The CDR3 has 19 amino acids. CDR3 nucleotides: TGCGCCAGCAGCCAAGAAGGAGGGCGTACAGGGCAGCGGGGCACTGAAGCTTTCTTT. Protein sequence: CASSQEGGRTGQRGTEAFF.

CDR3 coding DNA: TGTGCCAGCAGCTCGAACGGCTACGAGCAGTACTTC. It is translated as CASSSNGYEQYF. The chain combines TRBV7-2 with TRBJ2-7; D uncertain. The CDR3 contains 12 residues. Germline V gene sequence: CDR1 SGHTA, CDR2 FQGNSA. Trimming stripped 4 bases from V and 3 bases from J, with 7 bases between.

The gene calls are TRBV6-5 and TRBJ2-7; D is perhaps TRBD2 (6 bases). The CDR3 sequence is 15 residues long. V lost 6 bases to trimming and J lost 0 bases, with 15 bases between them. Germline CDR1 reads MNHEY; CDR2 reads SVGAGI. The CDR3 region has the DNA TGTGCCAGCAGCCCGGATCTAGCGCGCTCCTACGAGCAGTACTTC. Protein sequence: CASSPDLARSYEQYF.

This clone was seen once. This chain links TRBV30 with TRBJ1-3, with no clear D. V was trimmed by 6 bases and J by 0 bases, leaving 18 bases between them. Germline V gives CDR1 GTSNPN, CDR2 SVGIG (reference sequence). This CDR3 is 16 amino acids long. The CDR3 loop reads CACLIGSSSSGNTIYF. CDR3 coding DNA: TGTGCCTGTCTGATTGGGTCGTCGAGCTCTGGAAACACCATATATTTT.

The table lists this clone with a few counts. The sample has other DNA sequences that encode this CDR3 too. This chain connects TRBV7-2 to TRBJ2-3, with D unclear. V was trimmed by 6 bases and J by 1 base, leaving 14 bases between them. This CDR3 is 15 amino acids long. Germline values: CDR1 SGHTA, CDR2 FQGNSA. The chain's CDR3 is CASSPVAPRTDTQYF. Written as DNA, the CDR3 is TGTGCCAGCAGTCCAGTGGCTCCGCGCACAGATACGCAGTATTTT.

The chain couples TRBV19 to TRBJ1-6, with TRBD1 as a possible D gene (5 bases). Trimming left V 5 bases short and J 7 bases short, with 12 bases between. Germline assignment: CDR1 LNHDA and CDR2 SQIVND (reference sequence). The CDR3 extends over 14 amino acids. The CDR3 sequence: CASSQSGWNSPLHF. The CDR3 DNA follows: TGTGCCAGTAGTCAGTCAGGGTGGAATTCACCCCTCCACTTT.

The chain links TRBV2 to TRBJ1-5; D is possibly TRBD1 (5 bases). Germline CDR1 reads SNHLY; CDR2 reads FYNNEI. CDR3 size: 15 residues. Trimming left V 5 bases short and J 4 bases short, with 15 bases between. CDR3 loop: CASSLSRAGNQPQHF. CDR3 nucleotides: TGTGCCAGCAGTTTATCCAGGGCGGGGAATCAGCCCCAGCATTTT.

This clone was seen a handful of times. The chain combines TRBV4-3 with TRBJ1-4; D uncertain. This CDR3 contains 15 residues. Between the trimmed V and J ends, which lost 0 bases and 5 bases, there was a span of 10 bases. Germline V gene data show CDR1 as LGHNA and CDR2 as YSLEER. CDR3 sequence: CASSQDGLRNEKLFF. CDR3 nucleotides: TGCGCCAGCAGCCAAGACGGTCTCCGAAATGAAAAACTGTTTTTT.

The J gene is TRBJ2-2, the V gene TRBV5-4, with 11 bases fitting TRBD1. Trimming at V came to 4 bases and at J to 4 bases, leaving 3 bases not matched to a gene. CDR1 SGHNT and CDR2 YYREEE come from the germline V gene (reference sequence). The length of the CDR3 is 15 residues. CDR3 region: CASSRTGGSTGELFF. The CDR3 nucleotides read TGTGCCAGCAGCCGGACAGGGGGCAGCACCGGGGAGCTGTTTTTT.

The chain links TRBV7-2 to TRBJ2-1, with TRBD2 matching over 14 bases. Germline V gene data show CDR1 as SGHTA and CDR2 as FQGNSA. V lost 4 bases, J lost 9 bases, and 5 bases stayed unmatched. This CDR3 has 15 residues. The CDR3 nucleotides are TGTGCCAGCAGCTACGCCGGGACTAGCGGGGGTGAGCAGTTCTTC. It specifies CASSYAGTSGGEQFF.

A single count supports this clone. The V call is TRBV5-8, the J call TRBJ2-3, with TRBD2 matching 7 bases. The germline V gene has CDR1 SGHTS and CDR2 YDEGEE. V gave up 0 bases and J gave up 9 bases; unmatched junction bases: 7. The CDR3 is made up of 14 amino acids. The CDR3 DNA reads as TGTGCCAGCAGCTTGGTAGGGGAGGGGAGCACGCAGTATTTT. Translation gives CASSLVGEGSTQYF.

V is TRBV5-4 and J is TRBJ1-5; D gene uncertain. This CDR3 spans 13 amino acids. V shed 0 bases and J shed 7 bases, with 8 bases lying between them. Germline V gene sequence: CDR1 SGHNT, CDR2 YYREEE (reference sequence). Here the CDR3 DNA reads TGTGCCAGCAGCTTGGCAGGCCCCCAGCCCCAGCATTTT. Translated: CASSLAGPQPQHF.

V gene TRBV13 combines with J gene TRBJ1-3, with a possible D match to TRBD1 (6 bases). The ends were cut back, 4 bases at V and 0 bases at J, with 13 bases in the middle. This CDR3 is built from 16 residues. Germline V CDR1 and CDR2: PRHDT, FYEKMQ (reference sequence). The CDR3 sequence is CASSSIRTDSGNTIYF. CDR3 coding DNA: TGTGCCAGCAGCTCCATCAGGACAGACTCTGGAAACACCATATATTTT.

The chain employs TRBV7-2 and TRBJ2-4; 14 nucleotides align to TRBD2. CDR1 is SGHTA and CDR2 is FQGNSA in the germline V gene. CDR3 size: 17 residues. Germline trimming cut 5 bases from V and 2 bases from J; bases unmatched to any gene: 5. Here the CDR3 DNA reads TGTGCCAGCAGCACCGGGACTAGCGGGGGCTCCAAAAACATTCAGTACTTC. It encodes CASSTGTSGGSKNIQYF.

This chain joins TRBV7-2 and TRBJ1-2, with D perhaps matching TRBD1 (5 bases). The CDR3 sequence is 14 residues long. V lost 5 bases, J lost 5 bases, and 15 bases lay in between. Germline loops: CDR1 SGHTA, CDR2 FQGNSA. DNA for the CDR3: TGTGCCAGCAGCAAATCGGGACCGGAATATGGCTACACCTTC. Amino acids: CASSKSGPEYGYTF.

This sequence joins TRBV2 and TRBJ2-3; D may match TRBD1 or TRBD2 (5 bases each). Germline CDR1 reads SNHLY; CDR2 reads FYNNEI. The CDR3 is 15 amino acids. V lost 6 bases, J lost 1 base, and 14 bases lay in between. The CDR3 loop is CASSLPGPGTDTQYF. The CDR3 DNA follows: TGTGCCAGCAGCTTGCCGGGACCGGGCACAGATACGCAGTATTTT.

The chain joins TRBV5-1 to TRBJ1-1; D is unresolved. The germline CDR1 and CDR2 sequences are SGHRS and YFSETQ. This CDR3 has 13 amino acids. With 6 bases removed from V and 4 bases from J, the gap between germline ends came to 13 bases. CDR3 DNA sequence: TGCGCCAGCACCCTCCAGGACGGCACTGAAGCTTTCTTT. It is translated as CASTLQDGTEAFF.